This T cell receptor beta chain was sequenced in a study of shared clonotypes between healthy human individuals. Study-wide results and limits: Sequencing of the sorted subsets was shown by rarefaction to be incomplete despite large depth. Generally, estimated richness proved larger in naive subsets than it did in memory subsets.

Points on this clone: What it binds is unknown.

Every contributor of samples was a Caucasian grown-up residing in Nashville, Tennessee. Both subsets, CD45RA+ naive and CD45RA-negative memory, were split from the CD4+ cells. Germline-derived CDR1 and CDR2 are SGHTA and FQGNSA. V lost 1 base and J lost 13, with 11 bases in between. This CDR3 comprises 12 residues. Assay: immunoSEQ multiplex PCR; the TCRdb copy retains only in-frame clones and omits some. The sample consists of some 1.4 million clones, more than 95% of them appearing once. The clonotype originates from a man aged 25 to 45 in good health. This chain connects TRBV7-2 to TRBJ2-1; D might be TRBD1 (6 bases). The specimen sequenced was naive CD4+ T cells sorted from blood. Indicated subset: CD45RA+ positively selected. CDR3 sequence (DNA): TGTGCCAGCAGCTTAGATAAGGGGACACAGTTCTTC. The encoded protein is CASSLDKGTQFF.